This paragraph covers one T cell receptor beta chain sequence. The data were obtained in a study of cytomegalovirus exposure and HLA in healthy donors. Both 60 Vbeta primers and 13 Jbeta primers went into the PCR. Here immunoSEQ multiplex PCR was the method, and the copy in TCRdb shows in-frame clones only, minus some. This sample's table reports 100,000 or so clones. Germline V gene data show CDR1 as SGHAT and CDR2 as FQDESV (reference sequence). With 5 bases clipped from V and 5 bases from J, the junction kept 9 bases outside the gene matches. This CDR3 spans 14 amino acids. The specimen was PBMCs. The chain couples TRBV11-1 to TRBJ2-7; 7 bases agree with TRBD2. The sequence derives from a man between 45 and 60 years old in good health and CMV-seronegative. CDR3 region: CASSTRLASNEQYF. Here the CDR3 DNA reads TGTGCCAGCAGCACCCGACTAGCTTCTAACGAGCAGTACTTC. Filled out from reference TRBV11-1 and TRBJ2-7, the complete variable domain reads EAEVAQSPRYKITEKSQAVAFWCDPISGHATLYWYRQILGQGPELLVQFQDESVVDDSQLPKDRFSAERLKGVDSTLKIQPAELGDSAMYLCASSTRLASNEQYFGPGTRLTVT.